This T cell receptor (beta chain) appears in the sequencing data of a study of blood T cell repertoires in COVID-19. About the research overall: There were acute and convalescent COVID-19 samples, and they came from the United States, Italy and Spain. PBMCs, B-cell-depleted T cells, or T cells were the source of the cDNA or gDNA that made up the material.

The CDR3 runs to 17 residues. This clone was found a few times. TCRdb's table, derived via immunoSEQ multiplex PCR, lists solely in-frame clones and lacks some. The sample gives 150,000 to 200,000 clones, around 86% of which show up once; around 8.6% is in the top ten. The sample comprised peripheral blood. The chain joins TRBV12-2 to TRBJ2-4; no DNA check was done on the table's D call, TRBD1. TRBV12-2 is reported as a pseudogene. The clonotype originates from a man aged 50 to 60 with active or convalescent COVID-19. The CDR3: CASRFQDVCLAKNIQYF. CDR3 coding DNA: TGTGCAAGTCGCTTCCAGGATGTTTGTTTAGCCAAAAACATTCAGTACTTC.